This T cell receptor (beta chain) was identified in a study of CD8+CD57+ T cells in acquired aplastic anemia. Study overall: Sorting CD4+ and CD8+ cells gave DNA averaging approximately 3 ug. Study-level findings and limits: Any difference that existed in CD8+ Simpson's diversity between patients and controls was not significant. It was found that nearly 30 CD8+ CDR3 sequences were shared between patients and controls.

Germline V gene data show CDR1 as MNHEY and CDR2 as SVGEGT. The CDR3 has 15 amino acids. Trimming shortened V by 0 bases and J by 1 base, and 10 bases separated the two germline ends. CDR3 and TCR beta VDJ profiling relied on genomic DNA as the template. TCRdb called the reads again in MiXCR, with one record for every CDR3 protein. The repertoire holds roughly 130,000 distinct CDR3 sequences, with 48% as singletons. This clonotype was found many times. Its antigen is currently unknown. V is TRBV6-2 or TRBV6-3 and J is TRBJ2-7, with a weak D call TRBD2 (6 bases). Sample: sorted CD4+, CD8+, or CD8+CD57+ T cells (not recorded which) from PBMCs. The TCR sequence derives from a human donor in good health, serving as a control. The CDR3, as DNA: TGTGCCAGCAGTTACTCGGTGGAGGGTTCCTACGAGCAGTACTTC. This gives the protein CASSYSVEGSYEQYF.